The 28 T cell receptor beta chains given below trace back to one sample, sequenced in a study of T cell responses to AZD1222 COVID-19 vaccine. Profiled with immunoSEQ multiplex PCR; TCRdb holds only in-frame clones, not every one. This table has 73,000 or so clones, 80% appearing once. The material sequenced was peripheral blood, taken 28 days after the second AZD1222 dose. These receptors were collected from an adult who received the AZD1222 COVID-19 vaccine.

The V gene is TRBV2, the J gene TRBJ1-5, with D tentatively TRBD1 (5 bases). CDR1 is SNHLY and CDR2 is FYNNEI in the germline V gene. V was cut by 4 bases and J by 2 bases, with 12 bases left in between. The CDR3 loop spans 15 amino acids. In DNA, the CDR3 is TGTGCCAGCAGTGTTCAGGGATTCGGCAATCAGCCCCAGCATTTT. Protein sequence: CASSVQGFGNQPQHF.

The chain joins TRBV7-6 to TRBJ2-5; 9 nucleotides agree with TRBD2. Germline V gene data show CDR1 as SGHVS and CDR2 as FNYEAQ. The ends lost 5 bases at V and 3 bases at J; junction bases unmatched: 7. This CDR3 region has 15 residues. DNA for the CDR3: TGTGCCAGCAGCCCCAGCGGGAGGCGAGAAGAGACCCAGTACTTC. Translated: CASSPSGRREETQYF.

The chain carries TRBV9 and TRBJ2-7, with a possible D match to TRBD2 (5 bases). Trimming cost V 0 bases and J 6 bases, with 10 bases left between them. The V gene's germline CDR1 is SGDLS and CDR2 YYNGEE. CDR3 length: 13 residues. CDR3 amino acids: CASSVGLASEQYF. The CDR3 nucleotides are TGTGCCAGCAGCGTAGGGCTAGCTAGCGAGCAGTACTTC.

This rearrangement joins TRBV3-1 (or the pseudogene TRBV3-2) to TRBJ1-5; a weak D match, TRBD1 (5 bases). The CDR3 is 13 residues long. CDR1 is LGHDT, CDR2 YNNKEL, per germline (reference sequence). V was trimmed by 4 bases and J by 5 bases, leaving 9 bases between them. The CDR3, as DNA: TGTGCCAGCAGCCTGAGGGGCCATCAGCCCCAGCATTTT. This sequence encodes CASSLRGHQPQHF.

The chain is built from TRBV30 and TRBJ2-7; D may be TRBD2 (5 bases). Between the trimmed V and J ends, which lost 3 bases and 0 bases, there was a span of 12 bases. Germline V gene sequence: CDR1 GTSNPN, CDR2 SVGIG (reference sequence). CDR3 length equals 14 residues. CDR3 protein: CAWREGRSSYEQYF. CDR3 sequence (DNA): TGTGCCTGGAGAGAGGGCAGGAGCTCCTACGAGCAGTACTTC.

The chain is built from TRBV27 and TRBJ2-5, with D perhaps given as TRBD1 or TRBD2 (7 bases each). CDR1 is MNHEY, CDR2 SMNVEV, per germline (reference sequence). V lost 8 bases and J lost 4, with 17 bases in between. This CDR3 is built from 14 residues. CDR3 nucleotide sequence: TGTGCCAGCCGTACGGGGAGGGGGCGAGAGACCCAGTACTTC. Its translation is CASRTGRGRETQYF.

The V call is TRBV10-1, the J call TRBJ2-7; 7 nucleotides match TRBD2. The CDR3 totals 15 residues. The ends lost 4 bases at V and 3 bases at J; junction bases unmatched: 9. In germline, CDR1 is WNHNN, CDR2 SYGVQD (reference sequence). The CDR3 DNA reads as TGCGCCAGCAGTGGCGGGAGTGGGCTTTACTACGAGCAGTACTTC. Translating gives CASSGGSGLYYEQYF.

The count of this clone is one. CDR3 amino acids: CASSQPYGTYYEQYF. CDR3 sequence (DNA): TGTGCCAGCAGCCAGCCGTATGGAACGTACTACGAGCAGTACTTC. The chain carries TRBV11-2 and TRBJ2-7, with D unresolved. V lost 5 bases, J lost 3 bases, and 17 bases lay in between. Germline CDR1 is SGHAT and CDR2 is FQNNGV. The CDR3 spans 15 residues. Complete variable domain (other parts from reference TRBV11-2 and TRBJ2-7): EAGVAQSPRYKIIEKRQSVAFWCNPISGHATLYWYQQILGQGPKLLIQFQNNGVVDDSQLPKDRFSAERLKGVDSTLKIQPAKLEDSAVYLCASSQPYGTYYEQYFGPGTRLTVT.

This clone was seen only a few times. The chain has TRBV5-1 and TRBJ2-5, with 10 bases identical to TRBD2. V lost 0 bases and J lost 4; bases outside the gene matches: 12. The germline V gene encodes CDR1 SGHRS and CDR2 YFSETQ. The CDR3 contains 18 residues. DNA for the CDR3: TGCGCCAGCAGCTTGGGCCGTAGGCTAGCGGGGGAAGGAGAGACCCAGTACTTC. Translating gives CASSLGRRLAGEGETQYF.

This clone has just one count. The chain links TRBV7-9 to TRBJ2-7; D call uncertain. The CDR3 is 13 amino acids. The germline CDR1 and CDR2 sequences are SEHNR and FQNEAQ (reference sequence). V shed 4 bases and J shed 6 bases, with 13 bases lying between them. The CDR3 reads CASSSLDLLEQYF. DNA of the CDR3: TGTGCCAGCAGCTCTTTAGACTTACTCGAGCAGTACTTC.

Here the CDR3 reads CASSPDRIFGYGYTF. The CDR3 coding sequence is TGCGCCAGCAGCCCAGACAGGATCTTTGGCTATGGCTACACCTTC. The chain links TRBV5-1 to TRBJ1-2, with a possible D match to TRBD1 (6 bases). V was shortened by 4 bases and J by 4 bases, with 17 bases between the two germline ends. Germline CDR1 SGHRS, CDR2 YFSETQ. CDR3 length equals 15 residues. The full variable domain, in which reference TRBV5-1 and TRBJ1-2 provide the parts outside the CDR3, is KAGVTQTPRYLIKTRGQQVTLSCSPISGHRSVSWYQQTPGQGLQFLFEYFSETQRNKGNFPGRFSGRQFSNSRSEMNVSTLELGDSALYLCASSPDRIFGYGYTFGSGTRLTVV.

The count of this clone is one. V usage is TRBV19 and J usage is TRBJ1-5; D ambiguous. There are 13 residues in the CDR3. CDR1 is LNHDA and CDR2 is SQIVND in the germline V gene (reference sequence). The V end lost 6 bases, the J end lost 5 bases, and 11 bases lay between the germline ends. CDR3 region: CASSPQRDQPQHF. Written as DNA, the CDR3 is TGTGCCAGTAGCCCCCAACGTGATCAGCCCCAGCATTTT.

The gene calls are TRBV25-1 and TRBJ2-7, with 9 bases matching TRBD2. Trimming cost V 1 base and J 5 bases; bases outside gene matches: 9. Germline V CDR1 and CDR2: MGHDK, SYGVNS. The CDR3 covers 16 residues. The CDR3 DNA reads as TGTGCCAGCAGTGAATGGGCCCCGAGCGGGGGGAACGAGCAGTACTTC. Its protein is CASSEWAPSGGNEQYF.

This clone was picked up a small number of times. This sample includes further DNA sequences coding for the same CDR3. V is TRBV24-1 and J is TRBJ1-1, with D possibly TRBD1 on 5 matching bases. Looked up from germline, CDR1 is KGHDR and CDR2 is SFDVKD. The V gene lost 4 bases and the J gene lost 1 base, with 9 bases spanning the gap. The length of the CDR3 is 14 residues. The CDR3 region has the DNA TGTGCCACCAGTGACCGAAGGGGGAACACTGAAGCTTTCTTT. Translation gives CATSDRRGNTEAFF.

The gene calls are TRBV19 and TRBJ1-2, with 8 bases matching TRBD1. This CDR3 has 14 amino acids. Germline V gene lookup returns CDR1 LNHDA and CDR2 SQIVND (reference sequence). V trimming: 4 bases; J trimming: 5 bases; junction bases outside the gene matches: 6. CDR3 bases: TGTGCCAGTAGTAGAGGACAGGGCCAATATGGCTACACCTTC. Amino acids: CASSRGQGQYGYTF.

CDR3 DNA sequence: TGTGCCAGTAACCGGGGACCGGGTAGAATTGGGGGCAATCAGCCCCAGCATTTT. It yields the protein CASNRGPGRIGGNQPQHF. The J gene is TRBJ1-5, the V gene TRBV19; a weak D match, TRBD1 (5 bases). This CDR3 is 18 amino acids long. Germline CDR1 reads LNHDA; CDR2 reads SQIVND (reference sequence). The germline V and J ends were trimmed by 7 bases and 2 bases, with 24 bases remaining between them.

The chain joins TRBV4-2 to TRBJ1-1, with 7 bases that match TRBD1. Per germline, CDR1 LGHNA and CDR2 YNFKEQ. V dropped 0 bases and J dropped 10; count of bases not matched to a gene: 11. The CDR3 sequence is 15 residues long. The CDR3 nucleotides read TGTGCCAGCAGCCAAGACCGGACAGGAGCGTGGCGAGCTTTCTTT. It yields the protein CASSQDRTGAWRAFF.

The chain recombines TRBV11-2 with TRBJ2-2, with TRBD2 identical over 10 bases. Germline assignment: CDR1 SGHAT and CDR2 FQNNGV. The length of the CDR3 is 14 residues. The V gene end was trimmed by 5 bases and the J gene end by 4 bases; junction bases not matched to a gene: 1. CDR3 sequence: CASSIAGGTGELFF. The CDR3, as DNA: TGTGCCAGCAGCATAGCGGGGGGCACCGGGGAGCTGTTTTTT.

The chain employs TRBV5-1 and TRBJ2-1; D perhaps matches TRBD1 (5 bases). V was cut by 2 bases and J by 8 bases, with 14 bases left in between. CDR1 is SGHRS, CDR2 YFSETQ, per germline. CDR3 length: 14 amino acids. The CDR3 reads CASSLTGRVDEQFF. DNA for the CDR3: TGCGCCAGCAGCTTAACAGGACGAGTGGATGAGCAGTTCTTC.

The chain has TRBV28 and TRBJ1-3; D uncertain. This CDR3 region has 12 residues. The V end was cut by 3 bases, the J end by 4 bases, with 4 bases between. Per germline, CDR1 MDHEN and CDR2 SYDVKM. CDR3 nucleotides: TGTGCCAGCAGTTTGCACGGAAACACCATATATTTT. Amino acid sequence: CASSLHGNTIYF.

The gene calls are TRBV10-3 and TRBJ2-1, with D hard to call. The CDR3 is 14 amino acids. CDR1 and CDR2 from the germline V gene are ENHRY and SYGVKD. With 3 bases removed from V and 3 bases from J, the gap between germline ends came to 9 bases. CDR3 nucleotide sequence: TGTGCCATCAGTGACGGCTCGCTCTACAATGAGCAGTTCTTC. It yields the protein CAISDGSLYNEQFF.

The chain links TRBV7-9 to TRBJ2-5; D unclear. The V gene's germline CDR1 is SEHNR and CDR2 FQNEAQ (reference sequence). The CDR3 contains 13 residues. Trimming took off 2 bases at V and 3 bases at J, with 7 bases between the two ends. The CDR3 DNA reads as TGTGCCAGCAGCTTACGCAGAGAAGAGACCCAGTACTTC. Residues: CASSLRREETQYF.

This chain uses TRBV6-6 with TRBJ2-7; 12 bases line up with TRBD2. This CDR3 region has 15 residues. The trim removed 6 bases at V and 5 bases at J, leaving 8 bases unmatched. Per germline, CDR1 MNHNY and CDR2 SVGAGI (reference sequence). This CDR3 reads CASSFTSGGNNEQYF. The CDR3 DNA sequence: TGTGCCAGCAGCTTTACTAGCGGGGGGAACAACGAGCAGTACTTC.

The chain is built from TRBV27 and TRBJ2-1, with 7 bases matching TRBD2. CDR1 MNHEY and CDR2 SMNVEV come from the germline V gene (reference sequence). This CDR3 region has 15 residues. Germline trimming cut 3 bases from V and 7 bases from J; bases unmatched to any gene: 9. The CDR3 sequence: CASSFPGAGPNEQFF. The CDR3 DNA reads TGTGCCAGCAGTTTTCCGGGAGCGGGGCCGAATGAGCAGTTCTTC.

The chain joins TRBV20-1 to TRBJ2-3; D gene unclear. This CDR3 contains 14 residues. V was cut by 3 bases and J by 1 base, with 11 bases left in between. Germline CDR1 is DFQATT and CDR2 is SNEGSKA (reference sequence). CDR3 DNA: TGCAGTGCTAGTCCCGCCTCCGGCACAGATACGCAGTATTTT. This encodes CSASPASGTDTQYF.

This clone occurred once. This rearrangement joins TRBV7-2 to TRBJ2-2, with 10 positions matching TRBD2. The germline V gene encodes CDR1 SGHTA and CDR2 FQGNSA. Losses at the gene ends were 1 base for V and 7 bases for J; bases not matched to a gene: 12. The CDR3 has 18 residues. This CDR3 is CASSLVQRGGIVSGELFF. The CDR3 DNA reads as TGTGCCAGCAGCTTAGTCCAGCGGGGGGGCATAGTAAGCGGGGAGCTGTTTTTT.

A single count supports this clone. The chain couples TRBV18 to TRBJ1-2; D is uncertain. Looked up from germline, CDR1 is KGHSH and CDR2 is LQKENI. The germline V and J ends were trimmed by 4 bases and 2 bases, with 17 bases remaining between them. CDR3 length equals 16 residues. This chain's CDR3 is CASSLEDPAANYGYTF. The CDR3 DNA is TGTGCCAGCTCACTCGAAGATCCAGCCGCCAACTATGGCTACACCTTC.

This clone showed up just a few times. The genes are TRBV10-3 and TRBJ2-5, with 10 bases aligning to TRBD2. The V and J ends lost 2 bases and 5 bases, in that order; junction bases with no gene match: 8. The CDR3 has 16 amino acids. Germline V gives CDR1 ENHRY, CDR2 SYGVKD. The CDR3 loop reads CAISEELAGELETQYF. The CDR3 DNA is TGTGCCATCAGTGAGGAGCTAGCGGGAGAGTTGGAGACCCAGTACTTC.